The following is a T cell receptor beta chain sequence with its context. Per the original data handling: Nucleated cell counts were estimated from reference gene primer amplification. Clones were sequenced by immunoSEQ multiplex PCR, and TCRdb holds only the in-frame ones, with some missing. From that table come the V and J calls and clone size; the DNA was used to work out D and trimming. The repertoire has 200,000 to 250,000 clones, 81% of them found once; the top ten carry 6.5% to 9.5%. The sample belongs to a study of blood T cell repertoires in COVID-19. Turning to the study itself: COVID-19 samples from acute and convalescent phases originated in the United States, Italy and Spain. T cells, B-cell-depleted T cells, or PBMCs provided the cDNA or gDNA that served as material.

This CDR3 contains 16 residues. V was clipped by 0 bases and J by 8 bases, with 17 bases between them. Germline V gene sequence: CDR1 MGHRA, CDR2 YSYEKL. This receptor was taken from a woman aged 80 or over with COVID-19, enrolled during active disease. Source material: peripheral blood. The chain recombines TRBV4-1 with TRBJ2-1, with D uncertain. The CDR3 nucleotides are TGCGCCAGCAGCCAAGATGAAAGGATTAGAGGCGATGAGCAGTTCTTC. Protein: CASSQDERIRGDEQFF.